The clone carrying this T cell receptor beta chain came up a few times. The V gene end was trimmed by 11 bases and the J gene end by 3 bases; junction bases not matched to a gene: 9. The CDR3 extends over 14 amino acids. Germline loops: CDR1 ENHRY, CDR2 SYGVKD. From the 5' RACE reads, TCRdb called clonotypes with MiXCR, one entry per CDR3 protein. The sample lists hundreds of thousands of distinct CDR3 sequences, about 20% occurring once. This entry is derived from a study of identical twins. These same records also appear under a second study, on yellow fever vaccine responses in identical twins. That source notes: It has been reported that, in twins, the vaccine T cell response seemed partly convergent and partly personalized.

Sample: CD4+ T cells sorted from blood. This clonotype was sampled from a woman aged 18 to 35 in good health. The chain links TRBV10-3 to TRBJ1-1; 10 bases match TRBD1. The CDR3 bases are TGTGCCGTAGGGGACAGGGGAGGGGACACTGAAGCTTTCTTT. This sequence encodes CAVGDRGGDTEAFF.